This entry describes one T cell receptor beta chain. TCRdb analysed the 5' RACE reads with MiXCR anew, one entry per CDR3 protein. The sample consists of approximately 90,000 distinct CDR3 sequences, about 11% of them appearing once. This sample was included in a study of early T cells in non-severe SARS-CoV-2 infection. There are 15 residues in the CDR3. Trimming took 6 bases from V and 2 from J; bases not matched to a gene: 8. This rearrangement joins TRBV12-3 or TRBV12-4 to TRBJ2-7; TRBD1 aligns across 9 bases. The source material was whole blood, sampled at baseline. The sequence was obtained from an adult who was a healthcare worker with PCR-confirmed SARS-CoV-2 infection or an uninfected control (not recorded which). CDR3 nucleotides: TGTGCCAGCAGCCCAAGGACAGGGGCAGCCTACGAGCAGTACTTC. Translating gives CASSPRTGAAYEQYF.